These T cell receptor beta chains were read from a single sample in a study of vaccination and CD4 T cells after COVID-19. One entry per CDR3 protein results from TCRdb running MiXCR on the PCR reads. This sample has roughly 15,000 distinct CDR3 sequences, with 45% found just once. These TCRs are of unknown antigen specificity. This specimen was CD4+ T cells from blood, cultured in vitro, taken before SARS-CoV-2 vaccination. These receptors were taken from a human donor who received a COVID-19 vaccine. Each CDR3 is given with its conserved first and last residue. The D gene is left open where the match is weak. A row's size may be missing; if present it is once, few, many or a size class.

V gene	clone size	D gene	J gene	CDR3 DNA	CDR3 protein
TRBV25-1	NA	TRBD1	TRBJ1-6	TGTGCCAGCAGTGCCTTGACAGGGATTAATTCACCCCTCCACTTT	CASSALTGINSPLHF
TRBV30	NA	NA	TRBJ1-4	TGTGCGTCCGCAGCGAATGAAAAACTGTTTTTT	CASAANEKLFF
TRBV6-4	few	NA	TRBJ2-5	TGTGCCAGCAGGAAGAAAGAGACCCAGTACTTC	CASRKKETQYF
TRBV19	NA	TRBD1	TRBJ2-2	TGTGCCAGTAGAAACAGGGGGTTCGGGGAGCTGTTTTTT	CASRNRGFGELFF
TRBV11-2	NA	NA	TRBJ1-3	TGTGCCAGCAGCTTGGGTGGAAACACCATATATTTT	CASSLGGNTIYF
TRBV5-1	few	NA	TRBJ1-2	TGCGCCAGCAGCTTGGGCCGAGCAGGGAGCGATGGCTACACCTTC	CASSLGRAGSDGYTF
TRBV20-1	few	TRBD2	TRBJ2-5	TGCAGTGCCAGGCGGGGGGGCGGGACCCAGTACTTC	CSARRGGGTQYF
TRBV30	few	TRBD1	TRBJ1-2	TGTGCCTGGAGTAATGACAGGGGGAGGGATTTTACCTATGGCTACACCTTC	CAWSNDRGRDFTYGYTF
TRBV7-2	NA	NA	TRBJ1-2	TGTGCCAGCAGCTTAGCAACAGGGAAGGGTGGCTACACCTTC	CASSLATGKGGYTF
TRBV7-9	few	NA	TRBJ2-7	TGTGCCAGCAGCTTGCCGGGAGCGGCCTACGAGCAGTACTTC	CASSLPGAAYEQYF
TRBV11-3	NA	NA	TRBJ1-6	TGTGCCAGCAGCCGGGGCCGAAATTCACCCCTCCACTTT	CASSRGRNSPLHF
TRBV30	NA	TRBD1	TRBJ1-6	TGTGCCTGGAGTTCAGACAGGGGCTATAATTCACCCCTCCACTTT	CAWSSDRGYNSPLHF
TRBV11-3	NA	TRBD1	TRBJ2-2	TGTGCCAGCAGCTGGGACAGGGGCGGCGGGGAGCTGTTTTTT	CASSWDRGGGELFF
TRBV19	NA	NA	TRBJ1-1	TGTGCCAGTAGTATACGGGGGAACACTGAAGCTTTCTTT	CASSIRGNTEAFF
TRBV6-2/TRBV6-3	NA	NA	TRBJ1-6	TGTGCCAGCAGTTACCCCCCTGGAACCCGAATTAATTCACCCCTCCACTTT	CASSYPPGTRINSPLHF
TRBV7-9	NA	NA	TRBJ1-2	TGTGCCAGCAGCTTAGTTGGTGTGGAGGGAACCTATGGCTACACCTTC	CASSLVGVEGTYGYTF
TRBV30	few	NA	TRBJ2-3	TGTGCCTGGGGCCAGCGGACCACAGATACGCAGTATTTT	CAWGQRTTDTQYF
TRBV2	NA	NA	TRBJ1-2	TGTGCCAGCAGTGAAAACAGGGCAAACTATGGCTACACCTTC	CASSENRANYGYTF
TRBV7-2	NA	TRBD1	TRBJ1-2	TGTGCCAGCAGCTTATCCCGGGACAGGGGAAGTGGCTACACCTTC	CASSLSRDRGSGYTF
TRBV7-2	NA	TRBD2	TRBJ2-5	TGTGCCAGCAGCTTAGGAGCGGGGGGGAGGGAGACCCAGTACTTC	CASSLGAGGRETQYF
TRBV6-1	NA	NA	TRBJ2-5	TGTGCCAGCACTCATCCGGGACACACAGCGCCCCAGTACTTC	CASTHPGHTAPQYF
TRBV24-1	few	NA	TRBJ2-3	TGTGCCACCAGTGATTCCTTTTTCGGTGGCTGGGGGGATACGCAGTATTTT	CATSDSFFGGWGDTQYF
TRBV30	NA	NA	TRBJ1-2	TGTGCCTGGGGTGGCTACACCTTC	CAWGGYTF
TRBV12-3/TRBV12-4	NA	NA	TRBJ1-3	TGTGCCAGCAGTTTCAAAGGGGCTGGAGGAAACACCATATATTTT	CASSFKGAGGNTIYF
TRBV7-9	NA	NA	TRBJ2-7	TGTGCCAGCAGCTTAACCCAATCCTACGAGCAGTACTTC	CASSLTQSYEQYF
TRBV6-2/TRBV6-3	NA	NA	TRBJ2-3	TGTGCCAGCAGTTTCTCAGATACGCAGTATTTT	CASSFSDTQYF
TRBV6-1	NA	NA	TRBJ1-2	TGTGCCAGCAGTGAAATCACCTGGTTACAAAACTTC	CASSEITWLQNF
TRBV11-3	few	TRBD1	TRBJ2-7	TGTGCCAGCAGCCCCCGACCCCCCGGGACAGATTCCTACGAGCAGTACTTC	CASSPRPPGTDSYEQYF
TRBV7-2	NA	TRBD1	TRBJ1-4	TGTGCCAGCAGCTTGACAGGGGCCCAAGAAAAACTGTTTTTT	CASSLTGAQEKLFF
TRBV2	NA	TRBD1	TRBJ2-3	TGTGCCAGCACCGAGGGACAGGGCACAGATACGCAGTATTTT	CASTEGQGTDTQYF
TRBV19	NA	NA	TRBJ1-5	TGTGCCAGTAGTATAGCGGGGAGAACTCAGCCCCAGCATTTT	CASSIAGRTQPQHF
TRBV12-3/TRBV12-4	few	NA	TRBJ2-7	TGTGCCAGCAGCACATACTCGCCGGGGAACTACGAGCAGTACTTC	CASSTYSPGNYEQYF
TRBV7-3	NA	TRBD2	TRBJ2-1	TGTGCCAGCGGCTATAGCGGGGGGAGTTCCTACAATGAGCAGTTCTTC	CASGYSGGSSYNEQFF
TRBV11-3	NA	TRBD1	TRBJ2-3	TGTGCCAGCAGCTCCGGGACAGGCTACACAGATACGCAGTATTTT	CASSSGTGYTDTQYF
TRBV10-2	NA	NA	TRBJ2-5	TGCGCCAGCAGTGAGTCGGATCAAGAGACCCAGTACTTC	CASSESDQETQYF
TRBV7-2	few	NA	TRBJ2-5	TGTGCCAGCAGCTTATCCCTGGAACGTCAGTACTTC	CASSLSLERQYF
TRBV6-1	NA	NA	TRBJ2-7	TGTGCCAGCAGTGACTGGATTAGCTCCTACGAGCAGTACTTC	CASSDWISSYEQYF
TRBV6-5	NA	NA	TRBJ2-7	TGTGCCAGCAGTTCGGGACCTCGAATCCTCGAGCAGTACTTC	CASSSGPRILEQYF
TRBV20-1	NA	TRBD1	TRBJ1-1	TGCAGTGCTAGAGATCCGAACAGGGGAAGGGAAACTGAAGCTTTCTTT	CSARDPNRGRETEAFF
TRBV27	once	NA	TRBJ1-1	TGTGCCAGCAGAGACCCAGGGGTCGTTACTGAAGCTTTCTTT	CASRDPGVVTEAFF
TRBV28	NA	TRBD1	TRBJ2-3	TGTGCCAGCAGTTTAGCCTGGACAGGGAGCACAGATACGCAGTATTTT	CASSLAWTGSTDTQYF
TRBV30	NA	NA	TRBJ2-5	TGTGCCTGGAGTGGCCATGACACGCAAGAGACCCAGTACTTC	CAWSGHDTQETQYF
TRBV20-1	NA	NA	TRBJ1-5	TGCAGTGCTAGCCGAGGACAATACAATCAGCCCCAGCATTTT	CSASRGQYNQPQHF
TRBV20-1	few	NA	TRBJ1-6	TGCAGTGCTAGTAGTAGATTACATGGGGATTCACCCCTCCACTTT	CSASSRLHGDSPLHF
TRBV7-3	NA	NA	TRBJ1-2	TGTGCCAGCAGCTTAGAGAGGGGATTGCGCTACACCTTC	CASSLERGLRYTF